This record concerns one TCR beta chain sequence. Its antigen is not identified. This sample was included in a study of cytomegalovirus exposure and HLA in healthy donors. Study details: Unique TCRs from HLA-typed donors, 80 million to 100 million of them, were held in an early data release.

Overall study results and limits: TCR beta chains numbering some 160 were designated cytomegalovirus-associated.

Germline CDR1 SGHVS, CDR2 FQNEAQ. V lost 5 bases to trimming and J lost 2 bases, with 14 bases between them. CDR3 size: 15 residues. Primers: 60 Vbeta forward and 13 Jbeta reverse. The repertoire was sequenced with immunoSEQ multiplex PCR; TCRdb's copy has only in-frame clones and lacks some. The table has about 160,000 clones, roughly 71% seen once. This sequence joins TRBV7-8 and TRBJ2-3; no clear D. This TCR came from a woman aged 45-65 years in good health and CMV-seropositive. The sample consisted of PBMCs. The chain's CDR3 is CASSERLHNTDTQYF. The CDR3 DNA follows: TGTGCCAGCAGCGAGCGACTGCATAACACAGATACGCAGTATTTT.